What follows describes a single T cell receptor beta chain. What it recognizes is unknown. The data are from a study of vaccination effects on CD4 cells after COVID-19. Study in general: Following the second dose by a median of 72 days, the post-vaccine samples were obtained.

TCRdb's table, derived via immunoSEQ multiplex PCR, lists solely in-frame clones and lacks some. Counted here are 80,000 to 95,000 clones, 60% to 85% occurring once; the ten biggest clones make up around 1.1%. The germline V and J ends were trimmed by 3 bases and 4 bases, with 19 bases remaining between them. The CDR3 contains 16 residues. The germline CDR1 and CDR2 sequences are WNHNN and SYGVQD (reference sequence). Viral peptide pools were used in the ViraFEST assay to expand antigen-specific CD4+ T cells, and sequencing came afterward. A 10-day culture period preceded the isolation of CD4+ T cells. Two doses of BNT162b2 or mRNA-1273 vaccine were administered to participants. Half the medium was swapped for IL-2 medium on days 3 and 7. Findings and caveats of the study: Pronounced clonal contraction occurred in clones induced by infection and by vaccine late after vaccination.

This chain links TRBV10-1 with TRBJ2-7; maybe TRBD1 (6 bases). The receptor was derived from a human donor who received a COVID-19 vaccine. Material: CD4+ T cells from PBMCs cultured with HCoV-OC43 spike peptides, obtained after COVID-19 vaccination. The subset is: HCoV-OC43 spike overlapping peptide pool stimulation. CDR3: CASSETGNAVRYEQYV. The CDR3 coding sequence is TGCGCCAGCAGTGAAACAGGGAACGCGGTGCGGTACGAGCAGTACGTC.